This T cell receptor beta chain was captured by sequencing in a study of blood T cells in healthy people across ages. Study-level information: Per every two T cells, about one barcoded beta molecule was captured by template switching.

Healthy Russian Caucasian donors spanned ages about 6 to 95 years. With respect to this clonotype: Its antigen remains unknown.

Study-wide points: The study found more naive CD4+ cells and higher diversity in long-lived than aged donors.

With a J-beta primer mix and a sample-barcoded 5' primer, a second PCR ran 7 to 11 cycles. There were at least 2.5 million CDR3-containing paired-end reads obtained from each sample. MiXCR was run by TCRdb on the 5' RACE reads, yielding one entry per CDR3 protein. The table records about 620,000 distinct CDR3 sequences, roughly half of them present only once. In germline, CDR1 is KGHSH, CDR2 LQKENI. V was pared by 5 bases and J by 11 bases, with 16 bases of the junction left unmatched. The CDR3 has 15 amino acids. The rearrangement links TRBV18 to TRBJ2-5; 8 nucleotides match TRBD1. The material sequenced was blood. The receptor was derived from a woman of 80 years or more in good health. The CDR3 sequence: CASSDGTGGYNEQYF. As DNA, the CDR3 is TGTGCCAGCTCAGACGGGACAGGAGGATACAATGAGCAGTACTTC. Based on the CDR3 plus reference TRBV18 and TRBJ2-5, the full variable domain is NAGVMQNPRHLVRRRGQEARLRCSPMKGHSHVYWYRQLPEEGLKFMVYLQKENIIDESGMPKERFSAEFPKEGPSILRIQQVVRGDSAAYFCASSDGTGGYNEQYFGPGTRLLVL.